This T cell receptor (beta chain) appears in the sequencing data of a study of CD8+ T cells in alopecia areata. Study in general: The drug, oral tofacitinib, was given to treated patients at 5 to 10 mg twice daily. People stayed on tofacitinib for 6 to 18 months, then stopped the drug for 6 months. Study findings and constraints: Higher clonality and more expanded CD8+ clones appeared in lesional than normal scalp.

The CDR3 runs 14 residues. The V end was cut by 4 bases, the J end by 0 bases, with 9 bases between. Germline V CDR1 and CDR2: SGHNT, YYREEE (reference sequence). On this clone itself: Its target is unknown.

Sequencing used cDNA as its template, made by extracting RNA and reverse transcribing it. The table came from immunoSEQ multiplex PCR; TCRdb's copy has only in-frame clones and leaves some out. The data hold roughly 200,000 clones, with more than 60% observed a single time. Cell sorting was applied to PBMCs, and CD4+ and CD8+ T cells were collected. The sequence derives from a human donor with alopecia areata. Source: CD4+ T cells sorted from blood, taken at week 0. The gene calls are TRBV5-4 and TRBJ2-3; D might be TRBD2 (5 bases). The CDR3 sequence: CASSLAGSTDTQYF. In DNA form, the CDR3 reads TGTGCCAGCAGCCTAGCCGGGAGCACAGATACGCAGTATTTT.